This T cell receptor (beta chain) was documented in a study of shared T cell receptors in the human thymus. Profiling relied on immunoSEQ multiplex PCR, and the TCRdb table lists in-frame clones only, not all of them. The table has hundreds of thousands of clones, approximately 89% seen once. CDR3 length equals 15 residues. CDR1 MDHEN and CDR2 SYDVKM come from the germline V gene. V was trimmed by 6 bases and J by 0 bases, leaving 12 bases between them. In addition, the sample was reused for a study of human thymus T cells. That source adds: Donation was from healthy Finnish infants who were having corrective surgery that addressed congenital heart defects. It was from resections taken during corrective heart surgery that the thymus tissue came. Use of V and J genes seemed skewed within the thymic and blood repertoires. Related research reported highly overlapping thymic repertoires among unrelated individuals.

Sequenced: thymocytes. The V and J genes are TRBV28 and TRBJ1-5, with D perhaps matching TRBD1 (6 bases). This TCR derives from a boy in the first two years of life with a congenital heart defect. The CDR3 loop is CASRGGQPSNQPQHF. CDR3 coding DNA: TGTGCCAGCAGAGGTGGACAGCCTAGCAATCAGCCCCAGCATTTT.